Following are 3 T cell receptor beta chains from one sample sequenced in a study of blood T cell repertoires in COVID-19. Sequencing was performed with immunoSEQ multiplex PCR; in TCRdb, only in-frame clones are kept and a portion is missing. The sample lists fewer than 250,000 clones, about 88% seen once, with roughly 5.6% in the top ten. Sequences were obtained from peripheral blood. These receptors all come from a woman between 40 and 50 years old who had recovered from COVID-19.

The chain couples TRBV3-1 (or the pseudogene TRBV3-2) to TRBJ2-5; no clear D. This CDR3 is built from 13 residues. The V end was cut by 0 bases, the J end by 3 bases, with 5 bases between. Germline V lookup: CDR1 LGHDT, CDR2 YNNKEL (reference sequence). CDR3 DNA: TGTGCCAGCAGCCAAGATGCGGAAGAGACCCAGTACTTC. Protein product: CASSQDAEETQYF.

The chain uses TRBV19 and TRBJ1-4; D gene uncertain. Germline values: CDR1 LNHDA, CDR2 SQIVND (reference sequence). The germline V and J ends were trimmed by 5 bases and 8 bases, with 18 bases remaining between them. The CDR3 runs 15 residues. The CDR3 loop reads CASSPQPWTWEKLFF. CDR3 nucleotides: TGTGCCAGTAGTCCTCAACCGTGGACTTGGGAAAAACTGTTTTTT.

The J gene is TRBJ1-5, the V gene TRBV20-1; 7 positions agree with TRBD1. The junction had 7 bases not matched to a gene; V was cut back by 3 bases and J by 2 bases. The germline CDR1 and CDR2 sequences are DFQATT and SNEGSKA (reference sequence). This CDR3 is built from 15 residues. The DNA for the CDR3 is TGCAGTGCTAGTGAACAGGGGCACGGCAATCAGCCCCAGCATTTT. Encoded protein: CSASEQGHGNQPQHF.